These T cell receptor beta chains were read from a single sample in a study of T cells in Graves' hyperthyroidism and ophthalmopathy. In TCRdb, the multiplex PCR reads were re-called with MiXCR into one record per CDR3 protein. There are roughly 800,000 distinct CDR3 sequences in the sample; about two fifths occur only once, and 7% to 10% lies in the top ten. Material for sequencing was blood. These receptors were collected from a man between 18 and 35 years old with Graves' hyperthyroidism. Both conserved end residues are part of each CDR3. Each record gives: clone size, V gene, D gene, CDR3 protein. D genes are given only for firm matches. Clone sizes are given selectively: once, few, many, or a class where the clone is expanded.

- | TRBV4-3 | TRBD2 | CASSQEGGRPTETQYF
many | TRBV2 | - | CATRRAVVLSEAFF
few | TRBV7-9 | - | CASSSYIGSPSYEQYF
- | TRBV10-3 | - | CASSADFLGGNQPQHF
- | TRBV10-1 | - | CASLDRQGRKDQPQHF
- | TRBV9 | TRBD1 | CASSPTGTGRNEKLFF
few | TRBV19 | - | CASSPGGARNTEAFF
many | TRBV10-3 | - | CAISDGGRGYQPQHF
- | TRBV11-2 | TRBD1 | CASSSSGTDSYEQYF
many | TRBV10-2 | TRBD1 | CASSEQGQPQHF
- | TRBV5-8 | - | CASSLTASEKLFF
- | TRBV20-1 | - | CSAKTIFRDNIYEQYF
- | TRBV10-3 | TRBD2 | CAASGTKENIQYF
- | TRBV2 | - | CASRDNEQFF
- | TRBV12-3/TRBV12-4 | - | CASFRTLGSGELFF
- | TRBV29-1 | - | CSVGWGRAYEQYF
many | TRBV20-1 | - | CSARGVYEQYF
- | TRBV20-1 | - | CSALPGGTEAFF
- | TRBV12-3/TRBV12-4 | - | CASSFLLPGESQPQHF
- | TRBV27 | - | CASRSLSGGEQYF
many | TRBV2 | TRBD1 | CASETGAGGYTF
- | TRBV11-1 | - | CAVQGSPTYEQYF
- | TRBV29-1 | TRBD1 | CSTTGLQPQHF
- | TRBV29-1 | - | CSLGLDSNQPQHF
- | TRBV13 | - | CASSSGINYEQYF
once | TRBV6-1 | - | CASSKQGGPGNTIYF
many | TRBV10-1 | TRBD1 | CANPDRANSPLHF
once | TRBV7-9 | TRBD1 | CASSFGRDSDGTNEKLFF
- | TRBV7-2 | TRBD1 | CASGSGTGANGYTF
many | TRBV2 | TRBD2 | CASSKSGGETQYF
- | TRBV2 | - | CASSFGGRDQPQHF
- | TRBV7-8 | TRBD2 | CASSRGLAGGQSSYEQYF
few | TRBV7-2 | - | CASSLNGDYEQYF
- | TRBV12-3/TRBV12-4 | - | CASSFGDSAGTQYF
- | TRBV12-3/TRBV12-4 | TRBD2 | CASSLGLARAGETQYF
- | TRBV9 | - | CASAGGGNTGELFF
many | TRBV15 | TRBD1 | CATSNIQGAEAFF
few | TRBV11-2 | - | CASSANIDSGNTIYF
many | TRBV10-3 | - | CAISESRGEETQYF
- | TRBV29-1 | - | CSLGDGYTF
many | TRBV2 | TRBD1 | CASSVPQGIEKLFF
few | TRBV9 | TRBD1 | CASSSRTGDASETQYF
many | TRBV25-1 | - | CASSEIPYEKLFF
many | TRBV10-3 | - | CATEDSNQPQHF
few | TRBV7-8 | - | CASSTRDTTNTGELFF
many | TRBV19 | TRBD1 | CASSMAGGVETQYF
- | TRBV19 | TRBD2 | CASSPEREVWETQYF
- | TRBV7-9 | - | CASSQDNEYEQYF
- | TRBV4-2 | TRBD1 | CASSQEATGGYEQYF
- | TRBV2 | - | CASISNYNEQFF
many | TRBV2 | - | CASSNRVDSSQPQHF
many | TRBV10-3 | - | CAIKGAGINVDSGNTIYF
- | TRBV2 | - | CASSDGGLYGYTF
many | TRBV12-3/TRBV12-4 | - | CASSFSGEQPQHF
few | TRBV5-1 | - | CASRDGGSHEQYF
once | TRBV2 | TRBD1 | CASRDRGRSGTDTQYF
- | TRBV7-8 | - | CASSAWEVAEETQYF
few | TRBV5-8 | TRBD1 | CASSIRTGGSSGNTIYF
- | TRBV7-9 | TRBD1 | CAGADRGGANYDYTF